These T cell receptor beta chains were read from a single sample in a study of cytomegalovirus exposure and HLA in healthy donors. The repertoire was sequenced with immunoSEQ multiplex PCR; TCRdb's copy has only in-frame clones and lacks some. The sample contains some 51,000 clones, approximately 71% of which appear only once. The sequencing sample was made of PBMCs. These TCRs come from a man in his forties or fifties in good health and CMV-seropositive. CDR3s include the opening cysteine and the closing phenylalanine or tryptophan. A D gene is named only where the DNA matches it firmly. The size field is filled for only some rows; it gives once, few, many or a size class.

NA	TRBV28	NA	TRBJ1-2	TGTGCCAGCAGTTTCGTGGGGACTCACGGCTACACCTTC	CASSFVGTHGYTF
TRBD2	TRBV5-1	NA	TRBJ2-1	TGCGCCAGCAGGGGACTAGCGCAAAGTTACAATGAGCAGTTCTTC	CASRGLAQSYNEQFF
TRBD2	TRBV5-5	NA	TRBJ2-7	TGTGCCAGCAGCTTTAGTGGCGGGGGGATGAGCTCCTACGAGCAGTACTTC	CASSFSGGGMSSYEQYF
NA	TRBV19	NA	TRBJ1-2	TGTGCCAGTAAGGGGAACGGTAACTATGGCTACACCTTC	CASKGNGNYGYTF
TRBD1	TRBV2	NA	TRBJ1-5	TGTGCCAGCCGGGACAGTCAATCGGGCAATCAGCCCCAGCATTTT	CASRDSQSGNQPQHF
NA	TRBV6-5	NA	TRBJ2-1	TGTGCCAGCAGTTACGAAGGCGGGACCTTTTACAATGAGCAGTTCTTC	CASSYEGGTFYNEQFF
NA	TRBV2	NA	TRBJ1-4	TGTGCCAGCAGCCCCCTGGGGGGTACGGCTAATGAAAAACTGTTTTTT	CASSPLGGTANEKLFF
NA	TRBV7-9	NA	TRBJ2-2	TGTGCCAGCAGCTTATACACGGGATCGGGGGAGCTGTTTTTT	CASSLYTGSGELFF
TRBD2	TRBV6-4	few	TRBJ2-3	TGTGCCAGCAGCATACTAGCGGGGGACACAGATACGCAGTATTTT	CASSILAGDTDTQYF
NA	TRBV2	NA	TRBJ1-2	TGTGCCAGCATCCCTGGCAGGGAAACTGGCTACACCTTC	CASIPGRETGYTF
NA	TRBV19	NA	TRBJ2-1	TGTGCCAGTAGTATTCTGTACGGGACACCCTACTACAATGAGCAGTTCTTC	CASSILYGTPYYNEQFF
NA	TRBV7-8	NA	TRBJ2-3	TGTGCCAGCAGCTTAGGGTCAAGCGCAGATACGCAGTATTTT	CASSLGSSADTQYF
NA	TRBV4-1	few	TRBJ1-6	TGCGCCAGCAGCGGACAGAAGGTGACCAATTCACCCCTCCACTTT	CASSGQKVTNSPLHF
TRBD1	TRBV19	NA	TRBJ2-3	TGTGCCAGTTCCGACAGGGTTGGCACAGATACGCAGTATTTT	CASSDRVGTDTQYF
NA	TRBV6-5	NA	TRBJ2-5	TGTGCCAGCAGTTACGAGGGTGGCGTAGCAGAGACCCAGTACTTC	CASSYEGGVAETQYF
TRBD2	TRBV11-2	NA	TRBJ2-7	TGTGCCAGCAGCGCCGGGGGGGGAGGGGACGAGCAGTACTTC	CASSAGGGGDEQYF
NA	TRBV4-1	NA	TRBJ2-5	TGCGCCAGCAGCCAAGTCGGGCTCAGGGGAGAGACCCAGTACTTC	CASSQVGLRGETQYF
NA	TRBV7-6	NA	TRBJ1-5	TGTGCCAGCAGCTTAGTTTCAGGGTTAAATCAGCCCCAGCATTTT	CASSLVSGLNQPQHF